The present T cell receptor beta chain was sequenced within a study of OX40 agonist ivuxolimab in advanced cancers. Study as a whole: The mean age was approximately 60 years, ranging from about 20 to 79, with approximately 85% of participants male. Of the participants, around 43% had some prior anti-PD-1, anti-PD-L1 or anti-CTLA-4 therapy, which was allowed. Points from the study as a whole: At 0.1 to 3.0 mg/kg, CD4+ and CD8+ blood T cells expanded clonally by week 6. Fewer expanded clones were found on average in CD4+ than in CD8+ T cells.

Trimming stripped 5 bases from V and 12 bases from J, with 20 bases between. The CDR3 covers 14 residues. CDR1 and CDR2 from the germline V gene are SEHNR and FQNEAQ (reference sequence). Profiled with immunoSEQ multiplex PCR; TCRdb holds only in-frame clones, not every one. The sample comprises fewer than 85,000 clones, roughly 80% of which are singletons, and around 6.7% rests with the top ten. A remark on this clone: Its specificity is not known.

The V gene is TRBV7-9, the J gene TRBJ2-1; D not resolved. Material: CD4+ or CD8+ T cells sorted from blood, obtained in a trial of the OX40 agonist ivuxolimab. This receptor was identified in an adult with an advanced solid tumor such as melanoma, head and neck, liver or kidney cancer. The CDR3 loop is CASSLLGNDAGQFF. In nucleotides, the CDR3 is TGTGCCAGCAGCCTCCTGGGTAATGACGCCGGGCAGTTCTTC.